This T cell receptor (beta chain) emerged from a study of cytomegalovirus exposure and HLA in healthy donors. Primers: 60 Vbeta forward and 13 Jbeta reverse. Sequencing was performed with immunoSEQ multiplex PCR; in TCRdb, only in-frame clones are kept and a portion is missing. The repertoire includes approximately 140,000 clones, roughly three quarters of them detected once, and about 3.8% sits in the top ten. The CDR3 length is 17 residues. Losses at the gene ends were 7 bases for V and 6 bases for J; bases not matched to a gene: 17. The germline CDR1 and CDR2 sequences are SGHAT and FQNNGV. The sequenced material came from PBMCs. The rearrangement links TRBV11-2 to TRBJ2-1; 8 bases align to TRBD2. This receptor was obtained from a man between 18 and 35 years old in good health and CMV-seronegative. The CDR3 DNA follows: TGTGCCAGCACCCGTTTCACGGCGGGGGGAATCCGCAATGAGCAGTTCTTC. Protein sequence: CASTRFTAGGIRNEQFF.